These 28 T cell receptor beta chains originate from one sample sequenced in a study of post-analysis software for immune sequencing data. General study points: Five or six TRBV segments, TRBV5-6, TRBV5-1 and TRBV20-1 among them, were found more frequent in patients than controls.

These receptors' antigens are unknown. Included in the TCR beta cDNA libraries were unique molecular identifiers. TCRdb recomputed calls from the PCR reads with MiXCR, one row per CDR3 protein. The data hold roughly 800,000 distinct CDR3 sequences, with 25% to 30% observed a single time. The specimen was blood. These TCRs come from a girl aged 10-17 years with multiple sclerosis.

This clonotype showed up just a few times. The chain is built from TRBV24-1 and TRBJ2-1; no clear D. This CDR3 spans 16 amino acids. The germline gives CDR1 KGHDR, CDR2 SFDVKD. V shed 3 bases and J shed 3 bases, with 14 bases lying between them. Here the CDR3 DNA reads TGTGCCACCAGTGATCCAAGGACGGATCACTACAATGAGCAGTTCTTC. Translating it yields CATSDPRTDHYNEQFF.

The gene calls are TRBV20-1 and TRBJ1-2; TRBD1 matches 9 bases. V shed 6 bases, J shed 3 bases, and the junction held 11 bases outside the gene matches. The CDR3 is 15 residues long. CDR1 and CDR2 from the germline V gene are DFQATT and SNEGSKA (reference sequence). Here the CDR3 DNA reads TGCAGTGCCACCGCCCGGACAGGGGTGGACTATGGCTACACCTTC. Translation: CSATARTGVDYGYTF.

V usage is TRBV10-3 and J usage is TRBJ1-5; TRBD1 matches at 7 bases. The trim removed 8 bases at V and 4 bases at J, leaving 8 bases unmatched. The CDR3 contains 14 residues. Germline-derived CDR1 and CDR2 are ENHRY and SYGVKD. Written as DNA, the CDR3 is TGTGCCATCTCCCCGGGACAGTTTAATCAGCCCCAGCATTTT. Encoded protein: CAISPGQFNQPQHF.

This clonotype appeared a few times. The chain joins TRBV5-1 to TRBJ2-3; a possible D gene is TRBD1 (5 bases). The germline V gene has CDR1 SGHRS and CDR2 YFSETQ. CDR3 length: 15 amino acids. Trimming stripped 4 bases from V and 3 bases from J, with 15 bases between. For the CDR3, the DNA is TGCGCCAGCAGCCCCCGGACAAGCCTGACAGATACGCAGTATTTT. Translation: CASSPRTSLTDTQYF.

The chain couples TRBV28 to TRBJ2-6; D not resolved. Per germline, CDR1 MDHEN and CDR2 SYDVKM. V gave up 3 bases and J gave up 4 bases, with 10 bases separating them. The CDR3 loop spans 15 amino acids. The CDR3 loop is CASSLHTGGANVLTF. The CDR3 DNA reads TGTGCCAGCAGTTTGCACACGGGCGGGGCCAACGTCCTGACTTTC.

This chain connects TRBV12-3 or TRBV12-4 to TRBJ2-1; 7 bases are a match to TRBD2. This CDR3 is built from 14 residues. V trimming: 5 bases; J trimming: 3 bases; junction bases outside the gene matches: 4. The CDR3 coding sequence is TGTGCCAGCAGTCCAGGGACTATCTACAATGAGCAGTTCTTC. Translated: CASSPGTIYNEQFF.

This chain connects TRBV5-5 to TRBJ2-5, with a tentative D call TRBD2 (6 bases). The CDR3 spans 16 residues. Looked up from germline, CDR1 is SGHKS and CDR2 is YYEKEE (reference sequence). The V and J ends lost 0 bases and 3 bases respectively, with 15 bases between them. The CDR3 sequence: CASSLAPGLLKETQYF. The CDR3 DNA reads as TGTGCCAGCAGCTTGGCCCCCGGACTACTTAAAGAGACCCAGTACTTC.

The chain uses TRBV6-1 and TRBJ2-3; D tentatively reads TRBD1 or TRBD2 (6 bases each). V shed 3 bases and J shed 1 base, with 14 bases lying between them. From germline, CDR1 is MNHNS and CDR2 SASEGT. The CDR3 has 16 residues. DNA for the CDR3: TGTGCCAGCAGTGATGTGGGGGGCCGTCGCACAGATACGCAGTATTTT. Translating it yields CASSDVGGRRTDTQYF.

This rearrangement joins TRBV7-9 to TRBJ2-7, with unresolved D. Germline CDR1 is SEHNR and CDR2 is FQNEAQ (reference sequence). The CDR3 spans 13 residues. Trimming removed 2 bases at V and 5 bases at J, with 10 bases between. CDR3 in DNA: TGTGCCAGCAGCTTAAAAGGAGCCCACGAGCAGTACTTC. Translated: CASSLKGAHEQYF.

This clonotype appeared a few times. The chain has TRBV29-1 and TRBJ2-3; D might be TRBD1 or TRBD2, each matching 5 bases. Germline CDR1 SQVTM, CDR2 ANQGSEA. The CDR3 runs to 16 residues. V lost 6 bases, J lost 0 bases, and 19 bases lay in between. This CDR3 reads CSVSTFRGTSTDTQYF. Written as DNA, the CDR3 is TGCAGCGTGTCAACCTTCCGGGGCACTAGCACAGATACGCAGTATTTT.

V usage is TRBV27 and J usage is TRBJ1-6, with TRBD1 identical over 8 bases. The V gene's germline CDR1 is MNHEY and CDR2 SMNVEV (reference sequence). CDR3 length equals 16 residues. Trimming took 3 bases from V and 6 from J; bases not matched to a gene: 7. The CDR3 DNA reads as TGTGCCAGCAGTTTGGTACAGGGGGGAGTTAATTCACCCCTCCACTTT. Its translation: CASSLVQGGVNSPLHF.

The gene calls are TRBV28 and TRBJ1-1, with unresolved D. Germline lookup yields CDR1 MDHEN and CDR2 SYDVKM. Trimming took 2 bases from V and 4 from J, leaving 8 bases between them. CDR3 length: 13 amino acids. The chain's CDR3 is CASSLLGRTEAFF. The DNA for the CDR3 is TGTGCCAGCAGTTTACTCGGACGCACTGAAGCTTTCTTT. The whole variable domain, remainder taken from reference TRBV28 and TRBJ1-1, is DVKVTQSSRYLVKRTGEKVFLECVQDMDHENMFWYRQDPGLGLRLIYFSYDVKMKEKGDIPEGYSVSREKKERFSLILESASTNQTSMYLCASSLLGRTEAFFGQGTRLTVV.

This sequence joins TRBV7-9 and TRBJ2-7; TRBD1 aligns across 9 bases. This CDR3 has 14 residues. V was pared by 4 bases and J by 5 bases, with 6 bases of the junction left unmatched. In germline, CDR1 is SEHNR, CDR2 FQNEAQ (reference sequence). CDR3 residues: CASSWDRDRNEQYF. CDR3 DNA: TGTGCCAGCAGCTGGGACAGGGATAGAAACGAGCAGTACTTC. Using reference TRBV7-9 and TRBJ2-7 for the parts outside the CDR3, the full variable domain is DTGVSQNPRHKITKRGQNVTFRCDPISEHNRLYWYRQTLGQGPEFLTYFQNEAQLEKSRLLSDRFSAERPKGSFSTLEIQRTEQGDSAMYLCASSWDRDRNEQYFGPGTRLTVT.

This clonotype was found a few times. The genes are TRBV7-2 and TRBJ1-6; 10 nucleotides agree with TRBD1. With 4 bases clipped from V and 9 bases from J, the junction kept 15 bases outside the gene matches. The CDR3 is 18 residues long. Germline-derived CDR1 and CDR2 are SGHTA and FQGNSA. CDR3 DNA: TGTGCCAGCAGCTCGGCCGGGACAGGGGCGCTCAGAACTTCACCCCTCCACTTT. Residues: CASSSAGTGALRTSPLHF.

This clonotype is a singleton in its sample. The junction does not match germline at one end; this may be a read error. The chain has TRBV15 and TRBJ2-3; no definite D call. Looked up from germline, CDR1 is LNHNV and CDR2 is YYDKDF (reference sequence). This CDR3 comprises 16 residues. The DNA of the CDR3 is TGTGCCGCCAGCAAACCGATGCCCGGAAACACAGATACGCAGTATTTT. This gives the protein CAASKPMPGNTDTQYF.

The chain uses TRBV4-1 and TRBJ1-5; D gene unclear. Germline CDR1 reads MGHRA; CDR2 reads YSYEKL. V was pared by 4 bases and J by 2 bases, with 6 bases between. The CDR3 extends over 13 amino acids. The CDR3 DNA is TGCGCCAGCAGCCTAATCCGCAATCAGCCCCAGCATTTT. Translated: CASSLIRNQPQHF.

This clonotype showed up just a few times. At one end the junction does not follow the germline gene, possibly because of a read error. The CDR3 region has the DNA TGTGCCAGCAGTAACACAGGGACGAAGACCGGGGAGCTGTTTTTT. This gives the protein CASSNTGTKTGELFF. V and J are TRBV25-1 and TRBJ2-2; a weak D match, TRBD1 (6 bases). Per germline, CDR1 MGHDK and CDR2 SYGVNS. The CDR3 runs to 15 residues.

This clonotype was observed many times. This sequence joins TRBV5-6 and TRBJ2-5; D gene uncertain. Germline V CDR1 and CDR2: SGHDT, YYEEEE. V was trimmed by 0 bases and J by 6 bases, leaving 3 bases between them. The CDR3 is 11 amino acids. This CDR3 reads CASSLGQTQYF. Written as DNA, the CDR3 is TGTGCCAGCAGCTTGGGCCAGACCCAGTACTTC.

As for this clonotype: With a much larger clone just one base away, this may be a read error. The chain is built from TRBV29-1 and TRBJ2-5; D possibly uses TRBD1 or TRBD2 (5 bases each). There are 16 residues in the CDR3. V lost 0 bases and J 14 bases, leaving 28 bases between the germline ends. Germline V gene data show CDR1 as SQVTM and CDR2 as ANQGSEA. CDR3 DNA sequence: TGCAGCGTTGAAGATCGTGGGGGTAGTCAGGGTGGCGAGCACTACTTC. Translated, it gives CSVEDRGGSQGGEHYF.

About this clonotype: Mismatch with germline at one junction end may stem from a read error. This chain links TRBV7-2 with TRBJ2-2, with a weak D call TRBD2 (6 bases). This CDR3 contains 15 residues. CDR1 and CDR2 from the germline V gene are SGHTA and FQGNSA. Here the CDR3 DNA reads TGTGCCAGCAGCCCCTCGGGAGCGGCAGTCGGGGAGCAGTTTTTT. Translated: CASSPSGAAVGEQFF.

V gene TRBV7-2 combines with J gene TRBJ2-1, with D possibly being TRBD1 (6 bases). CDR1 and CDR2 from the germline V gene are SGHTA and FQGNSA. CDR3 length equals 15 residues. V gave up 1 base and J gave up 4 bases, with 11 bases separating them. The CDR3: CASSLEGQRYNEQFF. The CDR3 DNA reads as TGTGCCAGCAGCTTAGAGGGACAAAGATACAATGAGCAGTTCTTC.

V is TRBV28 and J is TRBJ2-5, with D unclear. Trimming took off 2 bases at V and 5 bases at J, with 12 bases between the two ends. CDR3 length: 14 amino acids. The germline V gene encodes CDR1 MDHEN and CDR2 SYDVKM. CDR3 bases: TGTGCCAGCAGTTTAGGGCAGGCGGTGGAGACCCAGTACTTC. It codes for CASSLGQAVETQYF.

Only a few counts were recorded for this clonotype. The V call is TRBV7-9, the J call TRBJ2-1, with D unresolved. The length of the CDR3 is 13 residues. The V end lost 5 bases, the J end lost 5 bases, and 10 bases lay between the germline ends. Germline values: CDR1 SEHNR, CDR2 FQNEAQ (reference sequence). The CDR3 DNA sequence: TGTGCCAGCAGCCCCCGAGAAGACAATGAGCAGTTCTTC. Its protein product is CASSPREDNEQFF.

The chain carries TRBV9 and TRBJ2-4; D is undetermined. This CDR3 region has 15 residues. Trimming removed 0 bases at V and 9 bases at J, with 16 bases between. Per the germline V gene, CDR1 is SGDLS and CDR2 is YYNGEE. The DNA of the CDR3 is TGTGCCAGCAGCGTAGACACGACTCCGGGCGTCATTCAGTACTTC. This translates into CASSVDTTPGVIQYF.

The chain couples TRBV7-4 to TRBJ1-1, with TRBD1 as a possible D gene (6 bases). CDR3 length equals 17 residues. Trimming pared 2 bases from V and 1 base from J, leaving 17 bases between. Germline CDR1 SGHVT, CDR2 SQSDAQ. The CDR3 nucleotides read TGTGCCAGCAGCTTAAAGACAGGTCCGGTGGAGAACACTGAAGCTTTCTTT. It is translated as CASSLKTGPVENTEAFF.

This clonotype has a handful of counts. The CDR3 DNA sequence: TGTGCCACCGGCGTTACGGGACAGGGAGTCTATGGCTACACCTTC. Translation gives CATGVTGQGVYGYTF. The V call is TRBV6-2 or TRBV6-3, the J call TRBJ1-2, with 9 nucleotides matching TRBD1. Germline V gene data show CDR1 as MNHEY and CDR2 as SVGEGT. This CDR3 contains 15 residues. J was trimmed by 4 bases and V by 10 bases; bases with no gene match: 13.

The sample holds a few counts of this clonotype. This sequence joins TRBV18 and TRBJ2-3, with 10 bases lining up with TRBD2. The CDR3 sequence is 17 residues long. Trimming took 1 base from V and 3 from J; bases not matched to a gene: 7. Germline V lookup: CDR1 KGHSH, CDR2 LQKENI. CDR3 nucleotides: TGTGCCAGCTCACCACTTGCTAGCGGGAGAACGACAGATACGCAGTATTTT. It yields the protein CASSPLASGRTTDTQYF.

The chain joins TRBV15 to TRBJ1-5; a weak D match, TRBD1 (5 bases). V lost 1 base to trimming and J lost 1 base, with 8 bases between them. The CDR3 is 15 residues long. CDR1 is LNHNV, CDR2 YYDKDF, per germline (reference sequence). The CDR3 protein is CATSRVQGSNQPQHF. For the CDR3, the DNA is TGTGCCACCAGCAGAGTTCAGGGAAGCAATCAGCCCCAGCATTTT. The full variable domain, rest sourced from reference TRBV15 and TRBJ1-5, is DAMVIQNPRYQVTQFGKPVTLSCSQTLNHNVMYWYQQKSSQAPKLLFHYYDKDFNNEADTPDNFQSRRPNTSFCFLDIRSPGLGDTAMYLCATSRVQGSNQPQHFGDGTRLSIL.